The source of this T cell receptor beta chain is a study of T cells in localized non-small cell lung cancer. Study-wide results and caveats: Highest T cell clonality was seen in uninvolved adjacent lung, surpassing that measured in tumor. Heterogeneity within the tumor remains possible, as just one region underwent sequencing. Elevated circulating T cell density in blood was associated with longer overall survival. Paired adjacent lung recovered a median about 60 of the top 100 tumor clones.

Clones were read by immunoSEQ multiplex PCR, and TCRdb kept only the in-frame ones, dropping some. The sample consists of 30,000 to 35,000 clones, approximately 91% of them appearing once. In germline, CDR1 is MNHNS, CDR2 SASEGT. The length of the CDR3 is 15 residues. V gave up 4 bases and J gave up 4 bases; unmatched junction bases: 2. A remark on this clone: Its antigen is currently unknown.

The clonotype originates from a woman aged 40-69 years with stage I lung adenocarcinoma. J is TRBJ2-3 and V is TRBV6-1; 13 bases line up with TRBD2. The material was peripheral blood, obtained before any cancer treatment. The CDR3 loop reads CASSGLAGGPDTQYF. The DNA for the CDR3 is TGTGCCAGCAGTGGACTAGCGGGGGGCCCAGATACGCAGTATTTT.